The TCR beta chain described here comes from a study of cytomegalovirus exposure and HLA in healthy donors. The CDR3 consists of 14 residues. The germline gives CDR1 SGHNT, CDR2 YENEEA. V gave up 5 bases and J gave up 5 bases; unmatched junction bases: 7. Primers included in the PCR were 60 Vbeta and 13 Jbeta primers. Sequencing used immunoSEQ multiplex PCR; TCRdb keeps in-frame clones, though not all of them. Of 170,000 or so clones in the sample, 75% to 90% were seen once. The study's findings and limits: According to a later analysis, donors in an Asian-associated ancestry cluster reportedly had fewer N-insertions than the approximately 720-donor mean. Most subjects had HLA-A and HLA-B alleles reportedly predicted accurately by TCR beta sequences.

Regarding this clone: Its antigen is as yet unknown.

The receptor comes from a man between 45 and 60 years old in good health and CMV-seronegative. Sequencing was done on a sample of PBMCs. The genes are TRBV11-3 and TRBJ2-5, with 8 nucleotides matching TRBD1. In DNA, the CDR3 is TGTGCCAGCAGCCGACAGGGGAGCGGGGAGACCCAGTACTTC. Protein sequence: CASSRQGSGETQYF.